Listed here are 8 T cell receptor beta chains from one sample, sequenced in a study of shared clonotypes between healthy human individuals. Repertoires were generated with immunoSEQ multiplex PCR, while TCRdb's copy carries only in-frame clones and drops some. The repertoire consists of fewer than 2.5 million clones, with approximately 93% occurring once and the leading ten covering 0.36%. The sequenced material came from naive CD4+ T cells from PBMCs. Regarding subset: CD45RA+ positively selected. The receptors come from a man between 18 and 29 years old in good health. Some clones in this sample may be carry-over from other donors' samples.

This chain uses TRBV19 with TRBJ2-2, with TRBD1 identical over 8 bases. Germline V gene lookup returns CDR1 LNHDA and CDR2 SQIVND (reference sequence). Unmatched junction bases numbered 11, after V lost 5 bases and J lost 6 bases. CDR3 length equals 16 residues. This chain's CDR3 is CASSLRQGWDAGELFF. The CDR3 DNA reads as TGTGCCAGTAGTCTTCGACAGGGGTGGGACGCCGGGGAGCTGTTTTTT.

This rearrangement joins TRBV19 to TRBJ2-1; the D gene is possibly TRBD2 (5 bases). Per germline, CDR1 LNHDA and CDR2 SQIVND (reference sequence). V lost 4 bases and J 12 bases, leaving 19 bases between the germline ends. The CDR3 loop spans 14 amino acids. DNA for the CDR3: TGTGCCAGTAGTACCCACTGGGCTCCTGAGGGGCAGTTCTTC. This translates into CASSTHWAPEGQFF.

The chain is built from TRBV11-1 and TRBJ2-5; 7 nucleotides agree with TRBD1. Germline V gives CDR1 SGHAT, CDR2 FQDESV (reference sequence). V dropped 4 bases and J dropped 0; count of bases not matched to a gene: 2. This CDR3 has 14 residues. The CDR3 reads CASSSTGYQETQYF. The CDR3, as DNA: TGTGCCAGCAGCTCGACAGGGTACCAAGAGACCCAGTACTTC.

The rearrangement joins TRBV12-5 to TRBJ2-1; D is unresolved. Germline-derived CDR1 and CDR2 are LGHNT and FRNRAP. This CDR3 is 15 amino acids long. V was shortened by 0 bases and J by 5 bases, with 11 bases between the two germline ends. The CDR3 is CASGLVLGVHNEQFF. CDR3 nucleotide sequence: TGTGCTAGTGGTTTGGTACTTGGGGTTCACAATGAGCAGTTCTTC.

This clone has only one observation. This sequence joins TRBV18 and TRBJ1-5, with TRBD1 matching 7 bases. The V and J ends lost 3 bases and 5 bases, in that order; junction bases with no gene match: 7. The CDR3 is 15 residues long. Per the germline V gene, CDR1 is KGHSH and CDR2 is LQKENI. The DNA for the CDR3 is TGTGCCAGCTCACCGACAGGGACGGACGATCAGCCCCAGCATTTT. This codes for CASSPTGTDDQPQHF.

This rearrangement joins TRBV7-9 to TRBJ2-1; 12 nucleotides agree with TRBD2. Germline-derived CDR1 and CDR2 are SEHNR and FQNEAQ (reference sequence). V gave up 5 bases and J gave up 6 bases; unmatched junction bases: 11. The CDR3 length is 17 residues. This CDR3 reads CASSTRGLAGGSNEQFF. In DNA, the CDR3 is TGTGCCAGCAGCACACGTGGGCTAGCGGGAGGGTCCAATGAGCAGTTCTTC.

The rearrangement uses TRBV4-3 and TRBJ2-1; D ambiguous. Germline values: CDR1 LGHNA, CDR2 YSLEER. V lost 4 bases and J lost 6, with 19 bases in between. This CDR3 is 16 amino acids long. Here the CDR3 DNA reads TGCGCCAGCAGCCGGGGTATTTTAGGCGGCCTCAATGAGCAGTTCTTC. This codes for CASSRGILGGLNEQFF.

The rearrangement links TRBV27 to TRBJ1-3; no reliable D call. V was pared by 3 bases and J by 3 bases, with 6 bases between. CDR3 length: 13 amino acids. Germline CDR1 MNHEY, CDR2 SMNVEV (reference sequence). CDR3 in amino acids: CASSFLNGNTIYF. The CDR3 coding sequence is TGTGCCAGCAGTTTTTTGAATGGAAACACCATATATTTT.